The rows below give T cell receptor beta chains drawn from one sample of a study of T cells in Graves' hyperthyroidism and ophthalmopathy. A single record per CDR3 protein comes from TCRdb applying MiXCR to the multiplex PCR reads. Of a few hundred thousand distinct CDR3 sequences listed, less than 20% are singletons. Sequenced sample: blood. These receptors originate from a man younger than 30 with Graves' ophthalmopathy. Each CDR3 is given with its conserved first and last residue. D genes are given only for firm matches. For some rows the clone size is stated as once, few or many, or as a class when expanded; others skip it.

V gene	clone size	D gene	CDR3 length	J gene	CDR3 protein	CDR3 DNA
TRBV6-2/TRBV6-3	few	.	12	TRBJ1-6	CASRHYNSPLHF	TGTGCCAGCAGACATTATAATTCACCCCTCCACTTT
TRBV28	.	.	14	TRBJ1-2	CASSTFEGNYGYTF	TGTGCCAGCAGTACCTTCGAGGGTAACTATGGCTACACCTTC
TRBV27	many	TRBD1	16	TRBJ1-2	CASSLSSGTGNYGYTF	TGTGCCAGCAGTTTGTCCTCCGGGACAGGGAACTATGGCTACACCTTC
TRBV10-1	few	.	15	TRBJ2-2	CASSEGSGPTGELFF	TGCGCCAGCAGTGAGGGGAGTGGGCCCACCGGGGAGCTGTTTTTT
TRBV20-1	many	.	16	TRBJ1-5	CSASVGQTEFHQPQHF	TGCAGTGCTAGCGTAGGACAGACAGAGTTTCATCAGCCCCAGCATTTT
TRBV6-1	.	TRBD1	17	TRBJ1-2	CASSLGQDHSFNYGYTF	TGTGCCAGCAGTCTAGGACAGGATCACTCTTTTAACTATGGCTACACCTTC
TRBV7-6	many	.	12	TRBJ2-7	CASSLNDYEQYF	TGTGCCAGCAGCTTAAATGACTACGAGCAGTACTTC
TRBV12-3/TRBV12-4	.	.	14	TRBJ1-2	CASGWAGTDYGYTF	TGTGCCAGCGGATGGGCTGGAACGGATTATGGCTACACCTTC
TRBV5-1	.	.	12	TRBJ2-7	CASSLLGEEQYF	TGCGCCAGCAGCTTGTTAGGGGAGGAGCAGTACTTC
TRBV5-1	many	.	15	TRBJ2-1	CASSLLGGSVDEQFF	TGCGCCAGCAGCTTGTTGGGCGGGTCCGTGGATGAGCAGTTCTTC
TRBV12-3/TRBV12-4	many	TRBD1	13	TRBJ1-2	CASTPGGTNGYTF	TGTGCCAGCACCCCAGGGGGGACGAATGGCTACACCTTC
TRBV3-1	many	.	16	TRBJ2-3	CASSQEVHSPTDTQYF	TGTGCCAGCAGCCAAGAAGTCCACAGCCCCACAGATACGCAGTATTTT
TRBV20-1	many	.	12	TRBJ1-2	CSASVSDYGYTF	TGCAGTGCTAGCGTGAGTGATTATGGCTACACCTTC
TRBV12-3/TRBV12-4	many	TRBD2	15	TRBJ2-3	CASSLKRGAPDTQYF	TGTGCCAGCAGTTTAAAGCGGGGGGCCCCCGATACGCAGTATTTT
TRBV4-2	few	.	16	TRBJ2-5	CASSQSLYGGAQTQYF	TGTGCCAGCAGCCAATCTCTCTATGGGGGAGCGCAGACCCAGTACTTC
TRBV20-1	many	TRBD1	16	TRBJ1-2	CSARDSRTGGRNGYTF	TGCAGTGCTAGAGATAGCCGGACAGGGGGCAGGAATGGCTACACCTTC
TRBV9	many	.	15	TRBJ2-7	CASSVGDQGSYEQYF	TGTGCCAGCAGCGTAGGGGACCAGGGCTCCTACGAGCAGTACTTC
TRBV27	many	TRBD1	16	TRBJ1-5	CASSHRPGQGGQPQHF	TGTGCCAGCAGCCATCGCCCGGGACAGGGAGGCCAGCCCCAGCATTTT
TRBV5-1	few	TRBD1	16	TRBJ2-3	CASSTGTGGLTDTQYF	TGCGCCAGCAGCACCGGGACAGGGGGCCTCACAGATACGCAGTATTTT
TRBV4-2	.	.	16	TRBJ2-6	CASSQNRNSGANVLTF	TGTGCCAGCAGCCAAAACCGGAACTCTGGGGCCAACGTCCTGACTTTC